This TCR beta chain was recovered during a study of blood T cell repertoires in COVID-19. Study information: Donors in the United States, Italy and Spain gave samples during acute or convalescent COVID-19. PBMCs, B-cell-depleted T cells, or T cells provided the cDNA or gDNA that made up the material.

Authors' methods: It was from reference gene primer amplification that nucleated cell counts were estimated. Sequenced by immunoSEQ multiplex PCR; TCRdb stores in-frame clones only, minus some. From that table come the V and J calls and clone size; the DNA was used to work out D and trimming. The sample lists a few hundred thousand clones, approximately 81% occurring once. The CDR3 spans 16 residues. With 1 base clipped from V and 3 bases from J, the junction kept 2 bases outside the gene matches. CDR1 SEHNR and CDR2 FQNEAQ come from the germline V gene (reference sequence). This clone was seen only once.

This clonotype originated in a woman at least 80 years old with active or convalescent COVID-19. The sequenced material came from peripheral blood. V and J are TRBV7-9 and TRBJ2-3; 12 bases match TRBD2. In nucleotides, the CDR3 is TGTGCCAGCAGCTTAGGACTAGCGGGGGTAACAGATACGCAGTATTTT. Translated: CASSLGLAGVTDTQYF.